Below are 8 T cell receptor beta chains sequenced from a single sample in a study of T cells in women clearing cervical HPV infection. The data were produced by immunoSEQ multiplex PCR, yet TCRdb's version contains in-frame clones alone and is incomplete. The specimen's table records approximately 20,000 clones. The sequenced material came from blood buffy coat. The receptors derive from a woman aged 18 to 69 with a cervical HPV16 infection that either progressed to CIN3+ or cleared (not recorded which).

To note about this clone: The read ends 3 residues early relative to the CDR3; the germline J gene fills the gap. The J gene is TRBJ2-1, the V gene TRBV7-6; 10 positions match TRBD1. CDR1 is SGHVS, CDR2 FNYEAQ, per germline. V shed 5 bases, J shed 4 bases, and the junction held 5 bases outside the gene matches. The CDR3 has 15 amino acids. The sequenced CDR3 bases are TGTGCCAGCAGCCCTAGACAGGGGGCTTACAATGAG. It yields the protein CASSPRQGAYNE. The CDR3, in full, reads CASSPRQGAYNEQFF.

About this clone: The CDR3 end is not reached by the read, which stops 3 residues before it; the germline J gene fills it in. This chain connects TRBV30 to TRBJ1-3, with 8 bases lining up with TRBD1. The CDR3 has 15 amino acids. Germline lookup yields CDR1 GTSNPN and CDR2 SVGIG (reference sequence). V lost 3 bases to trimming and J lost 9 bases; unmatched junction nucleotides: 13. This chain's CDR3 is CAWSATTGGSGTIYF. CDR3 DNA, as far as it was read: TGTGCCTGGAGCGCTACTACAGGGGGTTCGGGCACC.

The CDR3 here is CASSIVVPNNEQFF. The sequenced CDR3 bases are TGTGCCAGTAGTATAGTAGTGCCTAACAATGAG. V and J are TRBV19 and TRBJ2-1; D gene ambiguous. The read ends 3 residues early relative to the CDR3; the germline J gene fills the gap. The germline V gene has CDR1 LNHDA and CDR2 SQIVND (reference sequence). The CDR3 is made up of 14 amino acids. V lost 1 base and J 5 bases, leaving 9 bases between the germline ends. The full variable domain, in which reference TRBV19 and TRBJ2-1 provide the parts outside the CDR3, is DGGITQSPKYLFRKEGQNVTLSCEQNLNHDAMYWYRQDPGQGLRLIYYSQIVNDFQKGDIAEGYSVSREKKESFPLTVTSAQKNPTAFYLCASSIVVPNNEQFFGPGTRLTVL.

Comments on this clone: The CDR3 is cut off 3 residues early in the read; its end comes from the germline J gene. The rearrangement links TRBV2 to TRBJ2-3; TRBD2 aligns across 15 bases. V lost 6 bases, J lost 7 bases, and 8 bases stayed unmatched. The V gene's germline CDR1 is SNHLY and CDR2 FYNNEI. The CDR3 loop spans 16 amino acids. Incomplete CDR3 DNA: TGTGCCAGCAGGATTGGGACTAGCGGGGGGAGGAATACG. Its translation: CASRIGTSGGRNT. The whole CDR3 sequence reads CASRIGTSGGRNTQYF.

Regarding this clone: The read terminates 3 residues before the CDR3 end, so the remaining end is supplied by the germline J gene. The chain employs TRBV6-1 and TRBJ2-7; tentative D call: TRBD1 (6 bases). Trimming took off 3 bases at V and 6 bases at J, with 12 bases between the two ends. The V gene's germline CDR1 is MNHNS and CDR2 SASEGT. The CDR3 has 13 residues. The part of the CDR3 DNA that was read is TGTGCCAGCAGTGAGATTAACAGGGTCGAG. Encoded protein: CASSEINRVE. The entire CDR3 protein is CASSEINRVEQYF.

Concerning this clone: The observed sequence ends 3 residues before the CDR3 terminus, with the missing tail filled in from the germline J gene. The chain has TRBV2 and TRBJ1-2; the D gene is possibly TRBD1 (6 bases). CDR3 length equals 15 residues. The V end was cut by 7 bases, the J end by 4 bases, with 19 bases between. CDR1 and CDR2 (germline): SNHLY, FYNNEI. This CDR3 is CASMTPPGEGYGYTF. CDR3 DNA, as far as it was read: TGTGCCAGCATGACCCCCCCAGGGGAGGGCTATGGC.

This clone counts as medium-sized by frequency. The part of the CDR3 DNA that was read is TGTGCCAGCAGCTTAAATCGGGCAGGGGACTACAATGAG. Translation: CASSLNRAGDYNE. The full-length CDR3 reads as CASSLNRAGDYNEQFF. This chain joins TRBV7-3 and TRBJ2-1; a weak D match, TRBD1 (6 bases). The read is 3 residues too short to cover the CDR3 end, so that end is filled in from the germline J gene. Per germline, CDR1 SGHTA and CDR2 FQGTGA. The CDR3 loop spans 16 amino acids. Between the trimmed V and J ends, which lost 1 base and 3 bases, there was a span of 13 bases.

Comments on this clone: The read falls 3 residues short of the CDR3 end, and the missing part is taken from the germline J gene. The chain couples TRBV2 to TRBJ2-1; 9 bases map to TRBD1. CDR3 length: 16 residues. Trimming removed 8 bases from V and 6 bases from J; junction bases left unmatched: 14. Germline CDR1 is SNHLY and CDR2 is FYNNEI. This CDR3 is CASVPTGTGIGNEQFF. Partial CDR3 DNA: TGTGCCAGCGTACCGACCGGGACAGGGATTGGCAATGAG.